This TCR beta chain emerged from a study of blood T cell repertoires in COVID-19. In the study overall: The origin of the acute and convalescent COVID-19 samples was the United States, Italy and Spain. Nucleic acid was either cDNA or gDNA, and it came from T cells, B-cell-depleted T cells, or PBMCs.

Data came from immunoSEQ multiplex PCR; TCRdb stores just in-frame clones and leaves some out. This sample carries approximately 400,000 clones, roughly 91% of them seen once, and the ten largest clones take approximately 1.2%. What the recovered Cohort 3 donors had was two negative PCRs, clearance, or symptom resolution. This clonotype was obtained from a woman younger than 35 who had recovered from COVID-19. The sequencing sample was made of PBMCs or T cells enriched from blood (not recorded which).

In nucleotides, the CDR3 is TGTGCCAGCAGTGGGGGGACAGGGGGCTATGGCTACACCTTC. Encoded protein: CASSGGTGGYGYTF. The chain uses TRBV28 and TRBJ1-2, with 11 bases identical to TRBD1. This CDR3 is built from 14 residues. Looked up from germline, CDR1 is MDHEN and CDR2 is SYDVKM. V was clipped by 5 bases and J by 4 bases; unmatched bases: 3.